These T cell receptor beta chains were read from a single sample in a study of cytomegalovirus exposure and HLA in healthy donors. Measured with immunoSEQ multiplex PCR; TCRdb has only the in-frame clones, and not every one. The sample shows about 170,000 clones, about 76% of them seen only once. Source material: PBMCs. The receptors come from a female donor in good health and CMV-seronegative. The CDR3 runs from the conserved cysteine through the conserved F or W. Each record gives: V gene, clone size, CDR3 protein. A clone size is listed for some rows: how often the clone was seen (once, few, many), or a class if it is expanded.

>TRBV6-1|once
CASSWDRGFFEPQHF
>TRBV18|NA
CASSQDRLNTEAFF
>TRBV10-2|NA
CASRGRSGSGFSEQYF
>TRBV7-3|once
CASSFRDSATGYNTEAFF
>TRBV5-1|once
CASSFTVASNYGYTF
>TRBV6-6|NA
CASSGRQGDSNQPQHF
>TRBV10-3|NA
CAISEGTGDVGGYTF
>TRBV4-1|NA
CASSRSGGDEETQYF
>TRBV28|NA
CASSSPGGSGYTF
>TRBV5-4|NA
CASSLSWAGASAEAFF
>TRBV7-9|NA
CSSSLEWEGYTF
>TRBV11-3|NA
CASSHTPSPTADTQYF
>TRBV11-2|NA
CASSLSGTKQETQYF
>TRBV28|once
CASRLGQPPYGYTF